This T cell receptor (beta chain) appears in the sequencing data of a study of T-cell reconstitution after alpha-beta-depleted transplantation in children. Germline V gene data show CDR1 as LNHDA and CDR2 as SQIVND (reference sequence). This CDR3 spans 13 amino acids. The V and J ends lost 3 bases and 7 bases respectively, with 13 bases between them. This clonotype was found many times. Unique molecular identifiers were built into the TCRbeta library. TCRdb re-called the PCR reads through MiXCR, storing one row per CDR3 protein. The data show about 610,000 distinct CDR3 sequences, with 10% seen just once and approximately 4.1% held by the top ten.

This clonotype was sampled from a human donor who donated a stem cell graft to a child with acute myeloid leukemia. V is TRBV19 and J is TRBJ2-7, with D perhaps matching TRBD1 or TRBD2 (5 bases each). The specimen was PBMCs from the stem cell graft donor, collected from the stem cell graft. The CDR3 loop reads CASSMGTPREQYF. CDR3 DNA sequence: TGTGCCAGTAGTATGGGGACCCCGCGGGAGCAGTACTTC. Full variable domain (outside the CDR3, taken from reference TRBV19 and TRBJ2-7): DGGITQSPKYLFRKEGQNVTLSCEQNLNHDAMYWYRQDPGQGLRLIYYSQIVNDFQKGDIAEGYSVSREKKESFPLTVTSAQKNPTAFYLCASSMGTPREQYFGPGTRLTVT.